The 17 T cell receptor beta chains presented below share a single source sample, sequenced in a study of blood T cell repertoires in COVID-19. Only in-frame clones appear in the TCRdb table, and some are missing; sequencing was by immunoSEQ multiplex PCR. Of some 200,000 clones in the sample, 75% to 85% are singletons; the top ten hold around 12%. The specimen was peripheral blood. These receptors came from an elderly woman with COVID-19, enrolled during active disease.

The genes are TRBV14 and TRBJ1-2; 9 nucleotides line up with TRBD1. The CDR3 has 13 amino acids. V was clipped by 3 bases and J by 7 bases; unmatched bases: 3. CDR1 is SGHDN, CDR2 FVKESK, per germline. CDR3 in DNA: TGTGCCAGCAGCCACGGGACAGGGCTTGGCTACACCTTC. This encodes CASSHGTGLGYTF.

The rearrangement links TRBV11-2 to TRBJ2-7, with D possibly TRBD2 on 6 matching bases. The CDR3 is made up of 18 amino acids. V lost 5 bases to trimming and J lost 2 bases, with 25 bases between them. CDR1 and CDR2 (germline): SGHAT, FQNNGV. CDR3 loop: CASSPVGRRSGLPYEQYF. CDR3 DNA sequence: TGTGCCAGCAGCCCCGTAGGGAGGAGGTCAGGGCTCCCCTACGAGCAGTACTTC. The full variable domain, its missing parts supplied by reference TRBV11-2 and TRBJ2-7, is EAGVAQSPRYKIIEKRQSVAFWCNPISGHATLYWYQQILGQGPKLLIQFQNNGVVDDSQLPKDRFSAERLKGVDSTLKIQPAKLEDSAVYLCASSPVGRRSGLPYEQYFGPGTRLTVT.

This rearrangement joins TRBV5-4 to TRBJ2-1; perhaps TRBD1 as D (6 bases). There are 16 residues in the CDR3. CDR1 and CDR2 from the germline V gene are SGHNT and YYREEE (reference sequence). Trimming stripped 0 bases from V and 0 bases from J, with 10 bases between. CDR3 nucleotide sequence: TGTGCCAGCAGCTTGGAGGGGGTTAGCTCCTACAATGAGCAGTTCTTC. Amino acids: CASSLEGVSSYNEQFF.

The chain links TRBV7-8 to TRBJ2-2; D perhaps matches TRBD1 (5 bases). Per the germline V gene, CDR1 is SGHVS and CDR2 is FQNEAQ. Trimming left V 7 bases short and J 4 bases short, with 16 bases between. This CDR3 has 15 residues. CDR3 in amino acids: CASTMTVTSTGELFF. DNA of the CDR3: TGTGCCAGCACCATGACAGTCACGAGCACCGGGGAGCTGTTTTTT.

This rearrangement joins TRBV2 to TRBJ2-2; no clear D gene. Trimming shortened V by 6 bases and J by 1 base, and 6 bases separated the two germline ends. CDR1 is SNHLY and CDR2 is FYNNEI in the germline V gene. This CDR3 contains 13 residues. CDR3 region: CASRPQNTGELFF. CDR3 nucleotide sequence: TGTGCCAGCAGACCACAGAACACCGGGGAGCTGTTTTTT.

This chain connects TRBV5-1 to TRBJ2-5; TRBD1 agrees at 10 bases. V trimming: 5 bases; J trimming: 4 bases; junction bases outside the gene matches: 8. Germline V gives CDR1 SGHRS, CDR2 YFSETQ. The CDR3 totals 15 residues. The CDR3 here is CASSMTGGAPETQYF. CDR3 nucleotide sequence: TGCGCCAGCAGTATGACAGGGGGCGCCCCAGAGACCCAGTACTTC.

This clone was recorded only once. The chain has TRBV2 and TRBJ2-1, with 9 bases matching TRBD1. CDR1 is SNHLY, CDR2 FYNNEI, per germline. This CDR3 is built from 15 residues. V shed 4 bases and J 4 bases; nucleotides not matched to a gene: 5. CDR3 DNA: TGTGCCAGCAGTGTTACAGGGGGCGAATACAATGAGCAGTTCTTC. It encodes CASSVTGGEYNEQFF.

J is TRBJ2-1 and V is TRBV7-8, with D tentatively TRBD2 (5 bases). Deletions cut 2 bases from V and 7 bases from J, with 12 bases between. The CDR3 runs 14 residues. From germline, CDR1 is SGHVS and CDR2 FQNEAQ. CDR3 sequence (DNA): TGTGCCAGCAGCTTAAACGGCCTAGCAAATGAGCAGTTCTTC. Its translation is CASSLNGLANEQFF. The full variable domain, in which reference TRBV7-8 and TRBJ2-1 provide the parts outside the CDR3, is GAGVSQSPRYKVAKRGQDVALRCDPISGHVSLFWYQQALGQGPEFLTYFQNEAQLDKSGLPSDRFFAERPEGSVSTLKIQRTQQEDSAVYLCASSLNGLANEQFFGPGTRLTVL.

The CDR3 DNA reads TGCGCCAGCAGCCAAGTTCAGCGGGTGAACACCGGGGAGCTGTTTTTT. Its translation is CASSQVQRVNTGELFF. This chain joins TRBV4-1 and TRBJ2-2; D perhaps matches TRBD2 (6 bases). The ends were cut back, 1 base at V and 1 base at J, with 10 bases in the middle. The CDR3 runs 16 residues. Per germline, CDR1 MGHRA and CDR2 YSYEKL.

Only a few counts were recorded for this clone. The gene calls are TRBV7-9 and TRBJ1-1, with D unresolved. The V gene lost 3 bases and the J gene lost 4 bases, with 12 bases spanning the gap. This CDR3 comprises 14 residues. Germline V gives CDR1 SEHNR, CDR2 FQNEAQ (reference sequence). The CDR3 is CASSLFDAGTEAFF. The CDR3 DNA sequence: TGTGCCAGCAGCTTGTTTGATGCGGGCACTGAAGCTTTCTTT.

The chain recombines TRBV19 with TRBJ2-7; a possible D gene is TRBD1 (6 bases). From germline, CDR1 is LNHDA and CDR2 SQIVND (reference sequence). The CDR3 sequence is 14 residues long. Trimming removed 3 bases from V and 3 bases from J, with 12 bases in between. The CDR3 DNA follows: TGTGCCAGTAGTATGTGGGGGCAGGACTACGAGCAGTACTTC. This codes for CASSMWGQDYEQYF.

The genes are TRBV27 and TRBJ2-6; no clear D gene. Germline CDR1 MNHEY, CDR2 SMNVEV (reference sequence). The CDR3 runs 15 residues. The germline V and J ends were trimmed by 1 base and 0 bases, with 4 bases remaining between them. The CDR3 loop reads CASSLFNSGANVLTF. CDR3 nucleotide sequence: TGTGCCAGCAGTTTATTTAACTCTGGGGCCAACGTCCTGACTTTC.

V is TRBV5-1 and J is TRBJ2-2, with D perhaps TRBD2 (5 bases). The V end lost 4 bases, the J end lost 1 base, and 11 bases lay between the germline ends. Per the germline V gene, CDR1 is SGHRS and CDR2 is YFSETQ. CDR3 length equals 15 residues. The CDR3 DNA reads TGCGCCAGCAGCCCGGAGGAATGGAACACCGGGGAGCTGTTTTTT. Its protein is CASSPEEWNTGELFF.

This clone has a handful of counts. This chain connects TRBV6-6 to TRBJ2-3; D call uncertain. The CDR3 covers 12 residues. V gave up 4 bases and J gave up 3 bases, with 5 bases separating them. The germline gives CDR1 MNHNY, CDR2 SVGAGI (reference sequence). This chain's CDR3 is CASSSNTDTQYF. The CDR3 region has the DNA TGTGCCAGCAGTTCTAATACAGATACGCAGTATTTT.

V gene TRBV7-8 combines with J gene TRBJ2-1; TRBD2 agrees at 16 bases. This CDR3 is 15 amino acids long. Germline CDR1 and CDR2: SGHVS and FQNEAQ. The ends lost 5 bases at V and 10 bases at J; junction bases unmatched: 5. CDR3 amino acids: CASSRGLAGGREQFF. CDR3 sequence (DNA): TGTGCCAGCAGCCGGGGACTAGCGGGAGGGAGGGAGCAGTTCTTC.

The chain is built from TRBV5-1 and TRBJ2-1, with 9 positions matching TRBD2. V was pared by 0 bases and J by 13 bases, with 14 bases of the junction left unmatched. The CDR3 totals 16 residues. CDR1 and CDR2 from the germline V gene are SGHRS and YFSETQ. The CDR3 DNA reads as TGCGCCAGCAGCTTGGAGGCTAGCGGGGCCCCAAAGCCTCAGTTCTTC. Encoded protein: CASSLEASGAPKPQFF.

The chain links TRBV4-2 to TRBJ2-7; the match to TRBD1 covers 8 bases. The V segment lost 4 bases and the J segment 6 bases; nucleotides outside the gene matches: 2. The CDR3 is made up of 12 amino acids. Germline CDR1 and CDR2: LGHNA and YNFKEQ. In nucleotides, the CDR3 is TGTGCCAGCAGCCCAGGACAGGGCGAGCAGTACTTC. Its protein is CASSPGQGEQYF.